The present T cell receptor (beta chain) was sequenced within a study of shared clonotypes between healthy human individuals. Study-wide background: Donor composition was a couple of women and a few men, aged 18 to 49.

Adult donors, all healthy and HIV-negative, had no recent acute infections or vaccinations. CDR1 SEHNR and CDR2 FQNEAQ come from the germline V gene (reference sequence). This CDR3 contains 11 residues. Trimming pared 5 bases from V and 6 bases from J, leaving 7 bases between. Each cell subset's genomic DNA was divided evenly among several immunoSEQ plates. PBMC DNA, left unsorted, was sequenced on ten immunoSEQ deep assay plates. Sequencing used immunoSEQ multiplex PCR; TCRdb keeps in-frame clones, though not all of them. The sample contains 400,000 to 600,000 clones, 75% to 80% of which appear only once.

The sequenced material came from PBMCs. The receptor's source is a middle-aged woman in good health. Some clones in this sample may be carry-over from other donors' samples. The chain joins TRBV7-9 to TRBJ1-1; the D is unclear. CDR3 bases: TGTGCCAGCAGCCCCGGGGCTGAAGCTTTCTTT. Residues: CASSPGAEAFF.